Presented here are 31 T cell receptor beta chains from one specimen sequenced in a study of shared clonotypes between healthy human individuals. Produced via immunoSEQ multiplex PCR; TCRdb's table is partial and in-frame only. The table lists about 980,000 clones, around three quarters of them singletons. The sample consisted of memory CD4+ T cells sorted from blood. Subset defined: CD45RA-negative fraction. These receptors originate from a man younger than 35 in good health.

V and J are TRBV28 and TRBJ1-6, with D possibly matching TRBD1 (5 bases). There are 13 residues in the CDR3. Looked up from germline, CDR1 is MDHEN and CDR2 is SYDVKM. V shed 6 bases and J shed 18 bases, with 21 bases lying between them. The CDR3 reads CASRTGTAAISHF. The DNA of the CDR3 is TGTGCCAGCAGGACCGGGACCGCTGCGATCTCCCACTTT.

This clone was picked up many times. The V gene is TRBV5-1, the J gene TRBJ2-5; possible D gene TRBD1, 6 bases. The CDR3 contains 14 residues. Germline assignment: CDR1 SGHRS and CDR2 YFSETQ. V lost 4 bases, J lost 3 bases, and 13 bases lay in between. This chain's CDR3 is CASSRDKPKETQYF. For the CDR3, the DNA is TGCGCCAGCAGCCGGGACAAACCAAAAGAGACCCAGTACTTC.

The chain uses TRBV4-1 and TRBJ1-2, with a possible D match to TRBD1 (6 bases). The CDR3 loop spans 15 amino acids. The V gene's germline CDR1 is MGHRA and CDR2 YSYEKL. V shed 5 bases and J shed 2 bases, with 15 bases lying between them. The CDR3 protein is CASSYEHGQNYGYTF. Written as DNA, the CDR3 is TGCGCCAGCAGCTATGAACATGGACAGAACTATGGCTACACCTTC.

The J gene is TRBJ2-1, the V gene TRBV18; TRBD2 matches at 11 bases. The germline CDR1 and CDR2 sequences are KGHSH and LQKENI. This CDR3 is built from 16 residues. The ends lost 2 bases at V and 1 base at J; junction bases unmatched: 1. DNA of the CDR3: TGTGCCAGCTCACCATTAGCGGGGGGGTCCTACAATGAGCAGTTCTTC. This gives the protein CASSPLAGGSYNEQFF. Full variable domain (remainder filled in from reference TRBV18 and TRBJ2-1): NAGVMQNPRHLVRRRGQEARLRCSPMKGHSHVYWYRQLPEEGLKFMVYLQKENIIDESGMPKERFSAEFPKEGPSILRIQQVVRGDSAAYFCASSPLAGGSYNEQFFGPGTRLTVL.

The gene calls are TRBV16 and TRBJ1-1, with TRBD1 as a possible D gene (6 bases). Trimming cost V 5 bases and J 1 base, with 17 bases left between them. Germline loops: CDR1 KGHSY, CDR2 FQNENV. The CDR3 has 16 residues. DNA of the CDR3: TGTGCCAGCAGCACGCCCTATGGGGGCGGGAACACTGAAGCTTTCTTT. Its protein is CASSTPYGGGNTEAFF.

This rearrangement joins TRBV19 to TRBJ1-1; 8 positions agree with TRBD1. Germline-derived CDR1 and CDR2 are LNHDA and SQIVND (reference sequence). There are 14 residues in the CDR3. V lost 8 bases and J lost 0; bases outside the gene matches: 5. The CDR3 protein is CASLRDRLNTEAFF. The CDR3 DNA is TGTGCCAGTTTGAGGGACAGGCTGAACACTGAAGCTTTCTTT. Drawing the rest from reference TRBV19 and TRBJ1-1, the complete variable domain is DGGITQSPKYLFRKEGQNVTLSCEQNLNHDAMYWYRQDPGQGLRLIYYSQIVNDFQKGDIAEGYSVSREKKESFPLTVTSAQKNPTAFYLCASLRDRLNTEAFFGQGTRLTVV.

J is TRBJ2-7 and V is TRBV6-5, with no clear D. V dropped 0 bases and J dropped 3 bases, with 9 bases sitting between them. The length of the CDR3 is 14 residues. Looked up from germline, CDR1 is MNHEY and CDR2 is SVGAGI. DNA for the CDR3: TGTGCCAGCAGTTACTCCCCTAATGGCTACGAGCAGTACTTC. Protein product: CASSYSPNGYEQYF.

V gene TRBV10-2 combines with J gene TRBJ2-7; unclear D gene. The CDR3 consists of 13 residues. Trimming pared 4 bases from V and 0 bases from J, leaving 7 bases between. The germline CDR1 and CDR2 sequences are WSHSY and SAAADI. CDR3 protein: CASSVRASYEQYF. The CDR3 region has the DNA TGCGCCAGCAGTGTAAGGGCCTCCTACGAGCAGTACTTC.

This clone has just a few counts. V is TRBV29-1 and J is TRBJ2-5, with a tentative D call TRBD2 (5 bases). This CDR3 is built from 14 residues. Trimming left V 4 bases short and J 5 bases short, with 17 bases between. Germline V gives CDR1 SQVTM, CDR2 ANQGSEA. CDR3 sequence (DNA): TGCAGCGTTGGGGCCGGGAAGGCCGGCGAGACCCAGTACTTC. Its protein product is CSVGAGKAGETQYF.

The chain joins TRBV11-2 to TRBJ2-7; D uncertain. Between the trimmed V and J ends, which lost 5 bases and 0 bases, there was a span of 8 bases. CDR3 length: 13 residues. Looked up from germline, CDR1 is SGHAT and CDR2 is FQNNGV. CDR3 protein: CASSAGRSYEQYF. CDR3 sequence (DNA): TGTGCCAGCAGCGCTGGACGCTCCTACGAGCAGTACTTC.

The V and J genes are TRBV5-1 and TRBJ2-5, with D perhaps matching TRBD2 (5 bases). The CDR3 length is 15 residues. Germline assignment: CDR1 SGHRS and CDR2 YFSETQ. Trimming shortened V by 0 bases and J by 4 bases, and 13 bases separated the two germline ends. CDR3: CASSLGRLPPETQYF. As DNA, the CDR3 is TGCGCCAGCAGCTTGGGGAGGCTACCTCCAGAGACCCAGTACTTC.

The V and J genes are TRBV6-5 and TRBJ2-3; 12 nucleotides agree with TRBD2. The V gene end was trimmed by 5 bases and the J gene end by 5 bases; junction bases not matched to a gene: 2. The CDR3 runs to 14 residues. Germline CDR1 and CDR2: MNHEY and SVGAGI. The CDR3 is CASSRGLAGDTQYF. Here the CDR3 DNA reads TGTGCCAGCAGTAGGGGACTAGCGGGAGATACGCAGTATTTT.

The CDR3 nucleotides read TGCAGCGTTGGGCGTGACATGAACTACGAGCAGTACTTC. Its protein product is CSVGRDMNYEQYF. This rearrangement joins TRBV29-1 to TRBJ2-7; D remains ambiguous. The V end lost 4 bases, the J end lost 3 bases, and 13 bases lay between the germline ends. The CDR3 length is 13 residues. Germline V gene data show CDR1 as SQVTM and CDR2 as ANQGSEA.

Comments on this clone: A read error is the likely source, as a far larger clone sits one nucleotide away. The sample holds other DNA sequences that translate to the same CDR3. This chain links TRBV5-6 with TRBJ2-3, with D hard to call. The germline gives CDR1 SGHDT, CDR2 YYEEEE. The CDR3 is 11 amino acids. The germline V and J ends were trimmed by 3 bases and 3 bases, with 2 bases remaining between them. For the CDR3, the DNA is TGTGCCAGCAGCTATACAGATACGCAGTATTTT. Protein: CASSYTDTQYF.

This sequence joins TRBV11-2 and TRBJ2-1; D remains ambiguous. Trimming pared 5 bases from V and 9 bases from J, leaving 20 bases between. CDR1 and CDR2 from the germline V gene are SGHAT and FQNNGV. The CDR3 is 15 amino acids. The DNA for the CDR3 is TGTGCCAGCAGCCCCAACGCGCCGGTCTTATCTGAGCAGTTCTTC. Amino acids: CASSPNAPVLSEQFF.

The CDR3 DNA reads as TGTGCCACCAGCAGAGATTTTGGGACAGGGATCTACGAGCAGTACTTC. Translated, it gives CATSRDFGTGIYEQYF. This sequence joins TRBV15 and TRBJ2-7; TRBD1 aligns across 9 bases. Germline V CDR1 and CDR2: LNHNV, YYDKDF (reference sequence). This CDR3 has 16 amino acids. V lost 0 bases and J lost 3; bases outside the gene matches: 6.

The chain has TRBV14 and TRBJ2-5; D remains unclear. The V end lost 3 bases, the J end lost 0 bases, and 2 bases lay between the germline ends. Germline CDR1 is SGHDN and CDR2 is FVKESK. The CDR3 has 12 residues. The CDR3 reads CASSHYQETQYF. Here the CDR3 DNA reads TGTGCCAGCAGCCATTACCAAGAGACCCAGTACTTC.

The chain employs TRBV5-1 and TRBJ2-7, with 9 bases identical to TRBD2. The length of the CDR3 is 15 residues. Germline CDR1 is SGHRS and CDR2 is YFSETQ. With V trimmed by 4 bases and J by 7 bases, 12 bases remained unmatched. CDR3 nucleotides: TGCGCCAGCAGCGACAGGCGGGAGGGTTCTCGAGAGCAGTACTTC. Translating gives CASSDRREGSREQYF.

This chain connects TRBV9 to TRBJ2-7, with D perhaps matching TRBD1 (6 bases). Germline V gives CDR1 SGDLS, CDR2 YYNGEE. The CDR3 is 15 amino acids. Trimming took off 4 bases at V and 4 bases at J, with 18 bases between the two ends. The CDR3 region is CASSPRGTRQYEQYF. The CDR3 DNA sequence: TGTGCCAGCAGCCCGAGGGGGACACGGCAGTACGAGCAGTACTTC.

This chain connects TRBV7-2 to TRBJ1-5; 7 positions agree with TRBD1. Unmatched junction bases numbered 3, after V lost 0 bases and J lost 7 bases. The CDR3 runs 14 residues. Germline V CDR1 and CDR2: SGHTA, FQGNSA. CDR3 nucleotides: TGTGCCAGCAGCTTAGCAGGGGGCGGGCAGCCCCAGCATTTT. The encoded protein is CASSLAGGGQPQHF.

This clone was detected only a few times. The CDR3 DNA reads TGTGCCAGCAGTGGATTGTTTAACACCATATATTTT. The encoded protein is CASSGLFNTIYF. J is TRBJ1-3 and V is TRBV14; D is unresolved. The CDR3 runs 12 residues. The germline gives CDR1 SGHDN, CDR2 FVKESK. V lost 6 bases, J lost 7 bases, and 10 bases lay in between.

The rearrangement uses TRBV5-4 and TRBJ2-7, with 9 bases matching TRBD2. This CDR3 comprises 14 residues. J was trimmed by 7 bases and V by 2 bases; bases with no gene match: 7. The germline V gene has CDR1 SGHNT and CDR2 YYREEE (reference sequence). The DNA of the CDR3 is TGTGCCAGCAGCTTTAGCGGGGGAGCGGGGGAGCAGTACTTC. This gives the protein CASSFSGGAGEQYF.

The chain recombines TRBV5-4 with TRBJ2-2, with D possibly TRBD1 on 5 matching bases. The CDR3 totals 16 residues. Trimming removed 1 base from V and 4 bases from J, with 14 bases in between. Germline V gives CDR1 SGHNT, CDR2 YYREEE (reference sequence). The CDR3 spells CASSLRSQGSTGELFF. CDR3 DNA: TGTGCCAGCAGCTTGCGATCTCAGGGAAGCACCGGGGAGCTGTTTTTT.

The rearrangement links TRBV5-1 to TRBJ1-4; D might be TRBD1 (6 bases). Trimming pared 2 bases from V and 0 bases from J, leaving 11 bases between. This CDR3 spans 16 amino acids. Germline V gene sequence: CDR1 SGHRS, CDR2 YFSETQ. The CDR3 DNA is TGCGCCAGCAGCTTACAGGGAAGTGCAACTAATGAAAAACTGTTTTTT. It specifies CASSLQGSATNEKLFF.

CDR3 DNA sequence: TGTGCCAGCAGTCCGGGACACGGCTATGGCTACACCTTC. As protein: CASSPGHGYGYTF. The chain couples TRBV27 to TRBJ1-2; D is perhaps TRBD1 (6 bases). Germline V gene sequence: CDR1 MNHEY, CDR2 SMNVEV (reference sequence). Deletions cut 5 bases from V and 4 bases from J, with 11 bases between. The CDR3 spans 13 residues.

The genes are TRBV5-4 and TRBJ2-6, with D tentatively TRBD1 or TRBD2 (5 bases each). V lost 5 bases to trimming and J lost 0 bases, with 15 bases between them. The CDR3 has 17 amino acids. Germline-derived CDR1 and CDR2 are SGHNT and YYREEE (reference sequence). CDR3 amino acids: CASRSGTQSSGANVLTF. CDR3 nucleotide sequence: TGTGCCAGCAGATCCGGGACGCAAAGCTCTGGGGCCAACGTCCTGACTTTC.

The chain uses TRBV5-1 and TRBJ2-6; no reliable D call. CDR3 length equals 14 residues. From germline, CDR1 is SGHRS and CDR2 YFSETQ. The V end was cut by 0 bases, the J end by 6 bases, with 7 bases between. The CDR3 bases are TGCGCCAGCAGCTTGGCCCAGGTGGCCAACGTCCTGACTTTC. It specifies CASSLAQVANVLTF.

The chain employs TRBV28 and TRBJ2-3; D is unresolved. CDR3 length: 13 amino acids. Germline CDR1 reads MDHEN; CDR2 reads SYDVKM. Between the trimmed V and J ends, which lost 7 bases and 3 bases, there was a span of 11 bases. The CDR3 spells CASTGPSTDTQYF. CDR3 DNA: TGTGCCAGCACAGGACCGTCGACAGATACGCAGTATTTT.

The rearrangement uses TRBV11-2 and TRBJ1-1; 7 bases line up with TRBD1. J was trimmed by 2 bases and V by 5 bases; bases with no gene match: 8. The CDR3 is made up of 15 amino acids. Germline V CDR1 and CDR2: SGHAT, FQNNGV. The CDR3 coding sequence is TGTGCCAGCAGCCCCAGGGTAGGGGGCAACACTGAAGCTTTCTTT. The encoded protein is CASSPRVGGNTEAFF.

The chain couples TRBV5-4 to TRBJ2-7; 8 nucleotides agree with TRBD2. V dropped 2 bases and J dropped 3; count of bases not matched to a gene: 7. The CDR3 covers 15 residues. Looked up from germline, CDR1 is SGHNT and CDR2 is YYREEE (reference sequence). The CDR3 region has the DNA TGTGCCAGCAGCTTAACCGGGACTAGTAACTACGAGCAGTACTTC. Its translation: CASSLTGTSNYEQYF.

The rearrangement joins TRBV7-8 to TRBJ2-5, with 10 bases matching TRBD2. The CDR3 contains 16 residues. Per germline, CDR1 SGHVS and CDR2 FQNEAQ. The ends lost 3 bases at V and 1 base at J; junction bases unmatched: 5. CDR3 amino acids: CASSFPSGRPQETQYF. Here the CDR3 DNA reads TGTGCCAGCAGCTTCCCTAGCGGGAGACCCCAAGAGACCCAGTACTTC.